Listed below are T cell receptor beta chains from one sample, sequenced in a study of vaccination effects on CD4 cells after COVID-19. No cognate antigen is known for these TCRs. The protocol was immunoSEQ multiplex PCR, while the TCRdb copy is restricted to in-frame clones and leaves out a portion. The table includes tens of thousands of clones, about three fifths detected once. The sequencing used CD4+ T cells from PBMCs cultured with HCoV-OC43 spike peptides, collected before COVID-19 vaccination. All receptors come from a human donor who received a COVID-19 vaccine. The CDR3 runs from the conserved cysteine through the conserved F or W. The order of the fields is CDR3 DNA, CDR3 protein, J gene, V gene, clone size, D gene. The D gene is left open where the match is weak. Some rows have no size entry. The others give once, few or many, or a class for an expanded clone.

CDR3nt: TGTGCCAGCAGCTTGGAGGGGCGGCGGGAAAAACTGTTTTTT
CDR3aa: CASSLEGRREKLFF
j_gene: TRBJ1-4
v_gene: TRBV5-8
abundance: .
d_gene: .

CDR3nt: TGCGCCAGCAGCTTGGGCCGGCGACAAGAGACCCAGTACTTC
CDR3aa: CASSLGRRQETQYF
j_gene: TRBJ2-5
v_gene: TRBV5-1
abundance: once
d_gene: .

CDR3nt: TGTGCCAGTAGTATTTCGGGTTTTTCCACTGAAGCTTTCTTT
CDR3aa: CASSISGFSTEAFF
j_gene: TRBJ1-1
v_gene: TRBV19
abundance: .
d_gene: .

CDR3nt: TGTGCCAGCAGCCCCCTCAGGGTTGACACCATATATTTT
CDR3aa: CASSPLRVDTIYF
j_gene: TRBJ1-3
v_gene: TRBV6-5
abundance: .
d_gene: .

CDR3nt: TGTGCCAGCAGCTTGGCAGGAATTGCAACTAATGAAAAACTGTTTTTT
CDR3aa: CASSLAGIATNEKLFF
j_gene: TRBJ1-4
v_gene: TRBV7-9
abundance: .
d_gene: .

CDR3nt: TGTGCCAGCAGCGACCCCGGGACTAGCGGACGAGCTGGGGAGCTGTTTTTT
CDR3aa: CASSDPGTSGRAGELFF
j_gene: TRBJ2-2
v_gene: TRBV4-2
abundance: .
d_gene: TRBD2

CDR3nt: TGTGTCAGAAGCCCCGACACGGGGGTACCCTACGAGCAGTACTTC
CDR3aa: CVRSPDTGVPYEQYF
j_gene: TRBJ2-7
v_gene: TRBV7-5
abundance: .
d_gene: .

CDR3nt: TGTGCCAGCAGCTACGTTGTCCGAGGAGAGACACCCCTCCACTTT
CDR3aa: CASSYVVRGETPLHF
j_gene: TRBJ1-6
v_gene: TRBV3-1/TRBV3-2
abundance: .
d_gene: .

CDR3nt: TGTGCCAGCAGCTTGTATCTATCTTACTACAATGAGCAGTTCTTC
CDR3aa: CASSLYLSYYNEQFF
j_gene: TRBJ2-1
v_gene: TRBV5-4
abundance: .
d_gene: .

CDR3nt: TGTGCCAGCAGCAAAGGCGGGGGTCGACAGAGATATAACTATCAGCCCCAGCATTTT
CDR3aa: CASSKGGGRQRYNYQPQHF
j_gene: TRBJ1-5
v_gene: TRBV21-1
abundance: .
d_gene: .

CDR3nt: TGCAGCGTTGAGGCACGGGGGGAGACTGAAGCTTTCTTT
CDR3aa: CSVEARGETEAFF
j_gene: TRBJ1-1
v_gene: TRBV29-1
abundance: few
d_gene: .

CDR3nt: TGTGCCAGCAGTGAAGCCGGGTCCTTCCTTTATGGCTACACCTTC
CDR3aa: CASSEAGSFLYGYTF
j_gene: TRBJ1-2
v_gene: TRBV25-1
abundance: .
d_gene: .

CDR3nt: TGTGCCAGCAGTTTTGACGGGGGTTACGAGCAGTACTTC
CDR3aa: CASSFDGGYEQYF
j_gene: TRBJ2-7
v_gene: TRBV12-3/TRBV12-4
abundance: .
d_gene: .

CDR3nt: TGTGCCAGCAGCTTAGAACTTTCAACCGCTCAGACCCAGTACTTC
CDR3aa: CASSLELSTAQTQYF
j_gene: TRBJ2-5
v_gene: TRBV6-5
abundance: .
d_gene: .

CDR3nt: TGCGCCAGCAGCCAGGCGGGACCCCTATATTTT
CDR3aa: CASSQAGPLYF
j_gene: TRBJ1-3
v_gene: TRBV4-1
abundance: few
d_gene: .

CDR3nt: TGTGCCACCAGTTCCATTTATAGCAATCAGCCCCAGCATTTT
CDR3aa: CATSSIYSNQPQHF
j_gene: TRBJ1-5
v_gene: TRBV24-1
abundance: .
d_gene: .

CDR3nt: TGTGCCAGCAGTCTGATAGGGGGGGCGAATGAGCAGTTCTTC
CDR3aa: CASSLIGGANEQFF
j_gene: TRBJ2-1
v_gene: TRBV5-6
abundance: .
d_gene: .

CDR3nt: TGTGCCAGCTCACGAGAACATAGCAATCAGCCCCAGCATTTT
CDR3aa: CASSREHSNQPQHF
j_gene: TRBJ1-5
v_gene: TRBV18
abundance: .
d_gene: .

CDR3nt: TGTGCCAGCAGCCTTCAAGAGGGGGCGCCGAACACTGAAGCTTTCTTT
CDR3aa: CASSLQEGAPNTEAFF
j_gene: TRBJ1-1
v_gene: TRBV11-1
abundance: few
d_gene: TRBD1

CDR3nt: TGTGCCAGCAAGGTCAGCGGGAGACGGGATGAGCAGTTCTTC
CDR3aa: CASKVSGRRDEQFF
j_gene: TRBJ2-1
v_gene: TRBV2
abundance: .
d_gene: TRBD2

CDR3nt: TGTGCCAGCAGCCGGACAGGGGGAACCACCATATATTTT
CDR3aa: CASSRTGGTTIYF
j_gene: TRBJ1-3
v_gene: TRBV5-6
abundance: .
d_gene: TRBD1

CDR3nt: TGTGCCAGCTCACCACAAGCTGGGAACACTGAAGCTTTCTTT
CDR3aa: CASSPQAGNTEAFF
j_gene: TRBJ1-1
v_gene: TRBV18
abundance: .
d_gene: .

CDR3nt: TGTGCCAGGATTAATGGACAGGGTGAGGGTACGCAGTATTTT
CDR3aa: CARINGQGEGTQYF
j_gene: TRBJ2-3
v_gene: TRBV19
abundance: .
d_gene: TRBD1

CDR3nt: TGTGCCAGCAGTGAATGGGGGGAAGAGGCGGCTGGAAACACCATATATTTT
CDR3aa: CASSEWGEEAAGNTIYF
j_gene: TRBJ1-3
v_gene: TRBV6-1
abundance: .
d_gene: .

CDR3nt: TGTGCCAGCTCACCGTCCGGGACAGGGGTTTCTGGGGCCAACGTCCTGACTTTC
CDR3aa: CASSPSGTGVSGANVLTF
j_gene: TRBJ2-6
v_gene: TRBV18
abundance: .
d_gene: TRBD1

CDR3nt: TGTGCCAGCACCCTCGGGGGTTCTAATTCACCCCTCCACTTT
CDR3aa: CASTLGGSNSPLHF
j_gene: TRBJ1-6
v_gene: TRBV25-1
abundance: .
d_gene: .

CDR3nt: TGCGCCAGCAGCCAGGAAAGTAATTCACCCCTCCACTTT
CDR3aa: CASSQESNSPLHF
j_gene: TRBJ1-6
v_gene: TRBV4-1
abundance: .
d_gene: .

CDR3nt: TGTGCCAGCAGCCCGATAGGGACAGGGGGATCTGGAAACACCATATATTTT
CDR3aa: CASSPIGTGGSGNTIYF
j_gene: TRBJ1-3
v_gene: TRBV3-1/TRBV3-2
abundance: .
d_gene: TRBD1

CDR3nt: TGTGCCAGCAGCCCTTCTGCGGGCCTTAGCACAGATACGCAGTATTTT
CDR3aa: CASSPSAGLSTDTQYF
j_gene: TRBJ2-3
v_gene: TRBV4-2
abundance: .
d_gene: .

CDR3nt: TGTGCCATCAGCCCAGACAGGTCCTCTGAAGCTTTCTTT
CDR3aa: CAISPDRSSEAFF
j_gene: TRBJ1-1
v_gene: TRBV10-3
abundance: .
d_gene: .

CDR3nt: TGTGCCAGCAGCTTGTCGCAGGTCTTC
CDR3aa: CASSLSQVF
j_gene: TRBJ1-2
v_gene: TRBV5-8
abundance: many
d_gene: .

CDR3nt: TGTGCCAGCAGTTACCTGAGAACAGCAGGGACCCAGTACTTC
CDR3aa: CASSYLRTAGTQYF
j_gene: TRBJ2-5
v_gene: TRBV6-2/TRBV6-3
abundance: .
d_gene: .

CDR3nt: TGTGCCAGCAGCTTAGGGGGGGGGACAGTCTATAATTCACCCCTCCACTTT
CDR3aa: CASSLGGGTVYNSPLHF
j_gene: TRBJ1-6
v_gene: TRBV5-4
abundance: .
d_gene: TRBD1

CDR3nt: TGCGCCAGCAGTGACGCGACAACCTACGAGCAGTACTTC
CDR3aa: CASSDATTYEQYF
j_gene: TRBJ2-7
v_gene: TRBV10-1
abundance: few
d_gene: .